A selection of T cell receptor beta chains follows, all from one sample in a study of precursors of human CD4 cytotoxic T cells. TCRdb passed the reads through MiXCR, listing each CDR3 protein once. In the table there are approximately 780 distinct CDR3 sequences, roughly 13% of which are singletons. The material sequenced was memory CD4+ T cells from blood (PBMCs). The receptor set was obtained from a human donor in good health. CDR3s include the opening cysteine and the closing phenylalanine or tryptophan. Each record gives: J gene, D gene, V gene, clone size, CDR3 DNA, CDR3 protein. D genes are given only for firm matches. Clone size is given for some rows only: seen once, a few or many times, or a class if the clone is expanded.

TRBJ2-5	TRBD1	TRBV5-1	few	TGCGCCAGCAGCTTGGCATCAACGGGACAGGCCCAACAAAAGTACTTC	CASSLASTGQAQQKYF
TRBJ2-5	TRBD2	TRBV24-1	few	TGTGCCACCAGTGATCAGACTAGCGGGGGAAAAGAGACCCAGTACTTC	CATSDQTSGGKETQYF
TRBJ2-1	.	TRBV7-3	.	TGTGCCAGCAGCCCTACATGGACAACCAATGAGCAGTTCTTC	CASSPTWTTNEQFF
TRBJ2-1	TRBD1	TRBV24-1	.	TGTGCCACCAGTGACCTCGCCGGGACAGGATACAATGAGCAGTTCTTC	CATSDLAGTGYNEQFF
TRBJ2-3	TRBD1	TRBV2	few	TGTGCCAGCCAGGCGGACAGGGAAGGCACAGATACGCAGTATTTT	CASQADREGTDTQYF
TRBJ1-1	.	TRBV11-2	.	TGTGCCAGCAGCTTTCCCCCCACGGCTTTCTTT	CASSFPPTAFF
TRBJ2-3	TRBD2	TRBV29-1	.	TGCAGCGCCAATAGCGGGGGGAACACAGATACGCAGTATTTT	CSANSGGNTDTQYF
TRBJ2-3	.	TRBV12-3/TRBV12-4	large	TGTGCCAGCAGTTTTCCGGGGAACACAGATACGCAGTATTTT	CASSFPGNTDTQYF
TRBJ2-2	.	TRBV27	few	TGTGCCAGCAGTCGGAAGGGAGGAGGATCGAACACCGGGGAGCTGTTTTTT	CASSRKGGGSNTGELFF
TRBJ2-6	.	TRBV28	large	TGTGCCAGCAGGGAGCCAGGGGCCAACGTCCTGACTTTC	CASREPGANVLTF
TRBJ2-1	TRBD2	TRBV27	.	TGTGCCAGCAGTTTATTGGGGGGACTAGCGGGACGGAATGAGCAGTTCTTC	CASSLLGGLAGRNEQFF
TRBJ2-1	.	TRBV12-2	large	TGTGCAAGTCGCTTAGTCCCCCAGCGCCTCCACTACAATGAGCAGTTCTTC	CASRLVPQRLHYNEQFF
TRBJ1-2	TRBD1	TRBV7-8	.	TGTGCCAGCAGCTTGACAGGGGACTATGGCTACACCTTC	CASSLTGDYGYTF
TRBJ2-7	.	TRBV7-2	large	TGTGCCAGCAGCCCCGTGATGCGGACCATGGGTGAGCAGTACTTC	CASSPVMRTMGEQYF
TRBJ2-2	TRBD1	TRBV7-2	few	TGTGCCAGCAGCTTACAGGGGGCCGTCGGGGAGCTGTTTTTT	CASSLQGAVGELFF
TRBJ1-5	.	TRBV12-3/TRBV12-4	.	TGTGCCAGCAGTTACTTGAGCCTAACAGGGACGCCTTATCAGCCCCAGCATTTT	CASSYLSLTGTPYQPQHF
TRBJ1-5	.	TRBV20-1	.	TGCAGTGCTGGCCAGGATTATAGCAATCAGCCCCAGCATTTT	CSAGQDYSNQPQHF
TRBJ2-2	.	TRBV5-4	few	TGTGCCACCATACGACAGGGAGGTTCCGGGGAGCTGTTTTTT	CATIRQGGSGELFF
TRBJ1-5	TRBD1	TRBV12-3/TRBV12-4	.	TGTGCCAGCAGCCCAAGTGGACAGGGAAACAATCAGCCCCAGCATTTT	CASSPSGQGNNQPQHF
TRBJ2-2	.	TRBV29-1	few	TGCAGCGTATCGTACGGGGTCGCCGGGGAGCTGTTTTTT	CSVSYGVAGELFF
TRBJ2-1	TRBD2	TRBV27	.	TGTGCCAGCGGTTTATTGGGGGGACTAGCGGGACGGAATGAGCAGTTCTTC	CASGLLGGLAGRNEQFF
TRBJ2-5	.	TRBV5-1	.	TGCGCCAGCAGCTTGTGGGGGGAGACCCAGTACTTC	CASSLWGETQYF
TRBJ2-5	TRBD2	TRBV20-1	few	TGCAGTGCTGGATTCGGGACTAGCGGGAGTAGGGAGACCCAGTACTTC	CSAGFGTSGSRETQYF
TRBJ2-2	TRBD1	TRBV6-6	large	TGTGCCACTACGGAGAGGGACAGGGGGTCCAGGGAGCTGTTTTTT	CATTERDRGSRELFF
TRBJ2-1	.	TRBV12-3/TRBV12-4	.	TGTGCCAGCACCCAAGCCAATGAGCAGTTCTTC	CASTQANEQFF
TRBJ1-1	.	TRBV9	large	TGTGCCAGCAGCGTAGTGCCGGAGCCCAACACTGAAGCTTTCTTT	CASSVVPEPNTEAFF
TRBJ2-3	TRBD1	TRBV28	few	TGTGCCAGCAATTCCGTAGGGACAGGGGCCCTATATACGCAGTATTTT	CASNSVGTGALYTQYF
TRBJ2-1	.	TRBV7-2	.	TGTGCCAGCAGCTTAAGCAGAAACAATGAGCAGTTCTTC	CASSLSRNNEQFF
TRBJ2-1	TRBD2	TRBV12-3/TRBV12-4	.	TGTGCCAGCAGTAGAGGACTAGCGTCGAGCTCCTACAATGAGCAGTTCTTC	CASSRGLASSSYNEQFF
TRBJ1-1	.	TRBV14	large	TGTGCCAGCAGCCCCTTGACAGTCACTGAAGCTTTCTTT	CASSPLTVTEAFF
TRBJ1-1	TRBD1	TRBV20-1	few	TGCAGTGCCCGATCCCCCGGGGGGACAGGGGGCACTGAAGCTTTCTTT	CSARSPGGTGGTEAFF
TRBJ1-5	.	TRBV3-1	.	TGTGCCAGCAGCTCAAGGTCAGGGCCCCAGCATTTT	CASSSRSGPQHF
TRBJ2-1	.	TRBV29-1	large	TGCAGCGTTGATAGCGGTCCCCAAGGGAATGAGCAGTTCTTC	CSVDSGPQGNEQFF
TRBJ2-2	TRBD2	TRBV12-3/TRBV12-4	.	TGTGCCAGCAGTCTTAGGACTAGCGGGGCCACCGGGGAGCTGTTTTTT	CASSLRTSGATGELFF
TRBJ2-1	TRBD2	TRBV5-1	few	TGCGCCAGCAGCCCGGGGGGGCCGGGGGATGAGCAGTTCTTC	CASSPGGPGDEQFF
TRBJ1-5	.	TRBV7-2	.	TGTGCCAGCAGTTTGGCAGGAGTATATAGCAATCAGCCCCAGCATTTT	CASSLAGVYSNQPQHF
TRBJ2-2	.	TRBV5-1	few	TGCGCCAGCAGCGCAGAAAAGACCGGGGAGCTGTTTTTT	CASSAEKTGELFF
TRBJ2-3	.	TRBV5-1	large	TGCGCCAGCAGCCAACAGGGAATAGCTTCAGATACGCAGTATTTT	CASSQQGIASDTQYF
TRBJ2-2	.	TRBV20-1	few	TGCAGTGCTTCCGCCTTTGTCCCAAACACCGGGGAGCTGTTTTTT	CSASAFVPNTGELFF
TRBJ1-5	.	TRBV29-1	.	TGCAGCGCCCAGAGGGGACGCAATCAGCCCCAGCATTTT	CSAQRGRNQPQHF
TRBJ1-3	.	TRBV9	large	TGTGCCAGCAGCGTGTCACAGGACAGAGGAAACACCATATATTTT	CASSVSQDRGNTIYF